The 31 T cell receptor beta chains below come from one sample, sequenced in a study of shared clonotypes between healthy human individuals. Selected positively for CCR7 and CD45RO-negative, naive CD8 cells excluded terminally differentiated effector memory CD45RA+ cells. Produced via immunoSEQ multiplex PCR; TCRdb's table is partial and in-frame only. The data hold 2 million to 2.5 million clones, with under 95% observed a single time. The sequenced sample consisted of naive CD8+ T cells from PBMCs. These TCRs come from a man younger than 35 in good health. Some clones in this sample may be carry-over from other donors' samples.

CDR3: CARSSPGQVGTEAFF. The CDR3 DNA sequence: TGTGCCAGAAGCTCCCCGGGACAGGTGGGCACTGAAGCTTTCTTT. This sequence joins TRBV7-5 and TRBJ1-1; the listed D gene, TRBD1, was not tested against the DNA. TRBV7-5 is shown as a pseudogene. This CDR3 spans 15 amino acids.

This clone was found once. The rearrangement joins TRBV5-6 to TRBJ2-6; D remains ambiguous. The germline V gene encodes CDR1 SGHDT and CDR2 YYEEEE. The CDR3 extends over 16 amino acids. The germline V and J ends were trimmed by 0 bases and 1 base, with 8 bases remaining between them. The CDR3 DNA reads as TGTGCCAGCAGCTTGGCCGCGCTATCTGGGGCCAACGTCCTGACTTTC. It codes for CASSLAALSGANVLTF.

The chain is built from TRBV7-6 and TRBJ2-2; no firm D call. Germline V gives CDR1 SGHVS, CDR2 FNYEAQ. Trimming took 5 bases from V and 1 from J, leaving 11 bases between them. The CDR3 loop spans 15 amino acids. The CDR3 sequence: CASSPSWGNTGELFF. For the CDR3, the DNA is TGTGCCAGCAGCCCCAGTTGGGGGAACACCGGGGAGCTGTTTTTT.

This CDR3 is CASAISGPLSGANVLTF. In DNA form, the CDR3 reads TGTGCCAGCGCTATTAGCGGGCCCCTTTCTGGGGCCAACGTCCTGACTTTC. V gene TRBV27 combines with J gene TRBJ2-6; TRBD2 matches 7 bases. CDR3 size: 17 residues. The J segment lost 1 base and the V segment lost 8 bases, leaving 11 bases of the junction unmatched. Looked up from germline, CDR1 is MNHEY and CDR2 is SMNVEV (reference sequence).

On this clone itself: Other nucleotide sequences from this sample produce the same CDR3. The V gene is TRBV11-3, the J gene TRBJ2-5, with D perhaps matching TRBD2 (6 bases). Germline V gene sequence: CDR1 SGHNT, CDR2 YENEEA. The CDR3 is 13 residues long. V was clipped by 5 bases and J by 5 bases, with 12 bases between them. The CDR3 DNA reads TGTGCCAGCAGCCCCGGACGGGGGGAGACCCAGTACTTC. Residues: CASSPGRGETQYF. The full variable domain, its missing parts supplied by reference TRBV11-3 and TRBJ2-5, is EAGVVQSPRYKIIEKKQPVAFWCNPISGHNTLYWYLQNLGQGPELLIRYENEEAVDDSQLPKDRFSAERLKGVDSTLKIQPAELGDSAVYLCASSPGRGETQYFGPGTRLLVL.

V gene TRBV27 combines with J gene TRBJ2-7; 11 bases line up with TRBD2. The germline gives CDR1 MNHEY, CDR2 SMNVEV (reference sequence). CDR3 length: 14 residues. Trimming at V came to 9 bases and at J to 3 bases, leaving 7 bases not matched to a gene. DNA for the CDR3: TGTGCCAGTGGGGCGACTAGCGGGAACTACGAGCAGTACTTC. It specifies CASGATSGNYEQYF.

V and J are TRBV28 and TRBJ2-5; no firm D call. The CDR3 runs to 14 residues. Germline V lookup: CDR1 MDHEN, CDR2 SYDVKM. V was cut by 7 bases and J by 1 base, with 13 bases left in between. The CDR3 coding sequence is TGTGCCAGCACCCCCCGGGTAGGCCAAGAGACCCAGTACTTC. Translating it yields CASTPRVGQETQYF.

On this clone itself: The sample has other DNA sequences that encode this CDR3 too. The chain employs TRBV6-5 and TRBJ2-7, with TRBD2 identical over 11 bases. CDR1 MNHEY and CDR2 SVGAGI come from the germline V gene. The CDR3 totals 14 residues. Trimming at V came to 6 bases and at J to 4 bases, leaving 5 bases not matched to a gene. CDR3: CASSPGLAAYEQYF. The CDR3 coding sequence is TGTGCCAGCAGCCCGGGACTAGCGGCGTACGAGCAGTACTTC.

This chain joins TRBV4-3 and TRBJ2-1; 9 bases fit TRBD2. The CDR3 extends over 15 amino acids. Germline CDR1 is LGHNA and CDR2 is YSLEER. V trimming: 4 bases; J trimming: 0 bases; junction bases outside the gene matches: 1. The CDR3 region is CASSLTSGSYNEQFF. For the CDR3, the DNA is TGCGCCAGCAGCCTGACTAGCGGCTCCTACAATGAGCAGTTCTTC.

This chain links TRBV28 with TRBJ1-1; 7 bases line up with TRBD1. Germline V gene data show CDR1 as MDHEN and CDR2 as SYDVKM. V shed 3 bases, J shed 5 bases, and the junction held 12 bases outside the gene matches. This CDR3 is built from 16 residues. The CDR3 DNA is TGTGCCAGCAGTTTCTCGGGGCCAGGGGGGTGGACTGAAGCTTTCTTT. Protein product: CASSFSGPGGWTEAFF.

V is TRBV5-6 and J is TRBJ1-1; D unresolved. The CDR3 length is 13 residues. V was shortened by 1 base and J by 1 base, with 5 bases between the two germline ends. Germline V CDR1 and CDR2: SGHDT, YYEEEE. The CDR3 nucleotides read TGTGCCAGCAGCTTGCAACCGAACACTGAAGCTTTCTTT. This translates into CASSLQPNTEAFF.

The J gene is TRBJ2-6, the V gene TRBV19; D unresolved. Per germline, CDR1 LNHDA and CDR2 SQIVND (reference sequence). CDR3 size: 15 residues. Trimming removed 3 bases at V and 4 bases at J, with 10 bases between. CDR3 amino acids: CASSMAAYGANVLTF. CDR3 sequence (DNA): TGTGCCAGTAGTATGGCCGCTTACGGGGCCAACGTCCTGACTTTC.

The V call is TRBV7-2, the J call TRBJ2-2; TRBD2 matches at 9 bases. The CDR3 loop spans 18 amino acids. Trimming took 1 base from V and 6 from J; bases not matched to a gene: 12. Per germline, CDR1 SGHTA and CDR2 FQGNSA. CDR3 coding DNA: TGTGCCAGCAGCTTAGTTCCTCCTAGCGGGATTGGGGCCGGGGAGCTGTTTTTT. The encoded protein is CASSLVPPSGIGAGELFF. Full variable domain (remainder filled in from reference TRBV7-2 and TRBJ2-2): GAGVSQSPSNKVTEKGKDVELRCDPISGHTALYWYRQSLGQGLEFLIYFQGNSAPDKSGLPSDRFSAERTGGSVSTLTIQRTQQEDSAVYLCASSLVPPSGIGAGELFFGEGSRLTVL.

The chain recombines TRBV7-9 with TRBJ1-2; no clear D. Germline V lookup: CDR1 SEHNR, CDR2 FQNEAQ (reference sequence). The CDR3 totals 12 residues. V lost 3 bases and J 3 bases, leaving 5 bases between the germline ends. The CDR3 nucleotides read TGTGCCAGCAGCTTGGAGCACTATGGCTACACCTTC. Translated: CASSLEHYGYTF.

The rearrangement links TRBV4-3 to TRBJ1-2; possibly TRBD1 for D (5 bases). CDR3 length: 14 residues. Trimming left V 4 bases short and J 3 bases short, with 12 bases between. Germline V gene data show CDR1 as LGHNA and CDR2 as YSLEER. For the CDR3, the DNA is TGCGCCAGCAGCCTCGGGGGTTTTGACTATGGCTACACCTTC. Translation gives CASSLGGFDYGYTF.

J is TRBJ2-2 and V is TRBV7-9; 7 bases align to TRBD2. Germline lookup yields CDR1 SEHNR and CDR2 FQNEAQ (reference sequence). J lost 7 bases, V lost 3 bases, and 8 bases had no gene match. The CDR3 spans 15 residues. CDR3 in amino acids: CASSLGGIRIGELFF. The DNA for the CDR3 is TGTGCCAGCAGCTTGGGAGGGATAAGGATCGGGGAGCTGTTTTTT.

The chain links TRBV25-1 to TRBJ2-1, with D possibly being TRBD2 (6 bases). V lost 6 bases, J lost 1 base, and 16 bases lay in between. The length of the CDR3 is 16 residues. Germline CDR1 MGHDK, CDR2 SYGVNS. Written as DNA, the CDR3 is TGTGCCAGCAGCTCCAACCTAGCGTTGTCCTACAATGAGCAGTTCTTC. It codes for CASSSNLALSYNEQFF.

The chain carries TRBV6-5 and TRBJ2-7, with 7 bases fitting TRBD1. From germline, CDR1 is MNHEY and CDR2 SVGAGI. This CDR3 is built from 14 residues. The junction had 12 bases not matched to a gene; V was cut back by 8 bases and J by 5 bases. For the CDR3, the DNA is TGTGCCAGCTCCCCAGGGGGTAGGGGTAACGAGCAGTACTTC. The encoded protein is CASSPGGRGNEQYF.

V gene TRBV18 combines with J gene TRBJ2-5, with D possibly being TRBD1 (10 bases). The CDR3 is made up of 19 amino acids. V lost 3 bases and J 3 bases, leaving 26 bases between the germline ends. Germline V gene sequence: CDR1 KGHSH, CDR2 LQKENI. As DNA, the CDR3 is TGTGCCAGCTCACCGGACAGGGGGATACCGGGACTAGCAAAAGAGACCCAGTACTTC. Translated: CASSPDRGIPGLAKETQYF.

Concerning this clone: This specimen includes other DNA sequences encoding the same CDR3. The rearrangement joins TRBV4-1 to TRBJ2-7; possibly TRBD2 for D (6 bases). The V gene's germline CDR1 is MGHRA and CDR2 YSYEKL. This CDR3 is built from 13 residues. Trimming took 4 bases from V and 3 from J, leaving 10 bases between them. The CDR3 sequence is CASSPRSGYEQYF. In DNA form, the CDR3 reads TGCGCCAGCAGCCCCCGTAGCGGCTACGAGCAGTACTTC.

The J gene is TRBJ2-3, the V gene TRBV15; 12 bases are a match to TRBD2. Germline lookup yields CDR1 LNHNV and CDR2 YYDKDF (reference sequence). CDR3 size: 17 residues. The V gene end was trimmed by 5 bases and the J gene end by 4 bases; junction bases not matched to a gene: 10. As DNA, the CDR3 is TGTGCCACCAGCGGGTTCCGGCGACTAGCGGGAGCAGATACGCAGTATTTT. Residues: CATSGFRRLAGADTQYF.

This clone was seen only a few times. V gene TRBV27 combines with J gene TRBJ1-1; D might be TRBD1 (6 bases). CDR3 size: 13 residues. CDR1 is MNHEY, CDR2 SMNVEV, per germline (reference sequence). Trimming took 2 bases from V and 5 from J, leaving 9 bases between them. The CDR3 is CASSLGGQTEAFF. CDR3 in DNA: TGTGCCAGCAGTTTAGGGGGACAAACTGAAGCTTTCTTT.

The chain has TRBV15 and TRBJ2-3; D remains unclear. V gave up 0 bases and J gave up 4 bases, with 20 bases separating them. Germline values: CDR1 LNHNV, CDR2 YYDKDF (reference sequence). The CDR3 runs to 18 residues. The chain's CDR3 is CATSRESGGYKGPDTQYF. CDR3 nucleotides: TGTGCCACCAGCAGAGAATCAGGCGGCTACAAGGGTCCAGATACGCAGTATTTT.

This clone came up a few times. This CDR3 is CASGSDFYNEQFF. The CDR3 coding sequence is TGTGCTAGTGGAAGCGACTTCTACAATGAGCAGTTCTTC. The chain recombines TRBV12-5 with TRBJ2-1; D is unresolved. The CDR3 runs 13 residues. Looked up from germline, CDR1 is LGHNT and CDR2 is FRNRAP. V was trimmed by 6 bases and J by 3 bases, leaving 9 bases between them.

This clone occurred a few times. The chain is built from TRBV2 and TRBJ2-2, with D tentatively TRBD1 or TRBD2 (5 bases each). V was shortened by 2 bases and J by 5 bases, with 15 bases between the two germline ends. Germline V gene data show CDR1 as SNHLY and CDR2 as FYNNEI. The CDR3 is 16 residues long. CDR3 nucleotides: TGTGCCAGCAGTGAACTGGGGCGGCCGGGGACCGGGGAGCTGTTTTTT. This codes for CASSELGRPGTGELFF.

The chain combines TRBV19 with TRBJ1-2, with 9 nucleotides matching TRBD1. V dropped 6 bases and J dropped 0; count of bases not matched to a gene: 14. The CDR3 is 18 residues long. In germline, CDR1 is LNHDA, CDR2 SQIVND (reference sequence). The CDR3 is CASSQFRDRALANYGYTF. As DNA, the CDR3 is TGTGCCAGTAGCCAATTCCGGGACAGGGCTCTAGCTAACTATGGCTACACCTTC.

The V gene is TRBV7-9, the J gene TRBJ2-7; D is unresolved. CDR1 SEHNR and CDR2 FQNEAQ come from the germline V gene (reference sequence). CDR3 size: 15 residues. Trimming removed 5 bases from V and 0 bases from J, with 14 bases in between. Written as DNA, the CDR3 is TGTGCCAGCAGCCCTTTTATAGGCAGCTCCTACGAGCAGTACTTC. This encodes CASSPFIGSSYEQYF.

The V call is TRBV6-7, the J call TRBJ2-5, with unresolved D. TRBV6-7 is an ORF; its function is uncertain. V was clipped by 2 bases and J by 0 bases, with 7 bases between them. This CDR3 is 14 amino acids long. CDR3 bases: TGTGCCAGCAGTTACCCGACAAACCAAGAGACCCAGTACTTC. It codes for CASSYPTNQETQYF.

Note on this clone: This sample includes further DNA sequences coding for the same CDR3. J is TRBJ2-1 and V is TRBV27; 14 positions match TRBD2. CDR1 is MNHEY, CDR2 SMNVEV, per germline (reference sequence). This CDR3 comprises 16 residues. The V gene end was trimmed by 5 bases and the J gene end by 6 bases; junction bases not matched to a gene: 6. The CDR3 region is CASSPRGLAGANEQFF. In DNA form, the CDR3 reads TGTGCCAGCAGTCCCCGGGGACTAGCGGGAGCCAATGAGCAGTTCTTC.

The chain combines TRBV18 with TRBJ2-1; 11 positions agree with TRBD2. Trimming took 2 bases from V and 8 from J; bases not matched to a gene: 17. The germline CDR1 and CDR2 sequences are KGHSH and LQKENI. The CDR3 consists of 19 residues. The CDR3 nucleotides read TGTGCCAGCTCACCAATTAAAGGTAGCGGGAGGGCCCTAGTGGATGAGCAGTTCTTC. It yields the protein CASSPIKGSGRALVDEQFF. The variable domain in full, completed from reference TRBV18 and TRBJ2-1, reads NAGVMQNPRHLVRRRGQEARLRCSPMKGHSHVYWYRQLPEEGLKFMVYLQKENIIDESGMPKERFSAEFPKEGPSILRIQQVVRGDSAAYFCASSPIKGSGRALVDEQFFGPGTRLTVL.

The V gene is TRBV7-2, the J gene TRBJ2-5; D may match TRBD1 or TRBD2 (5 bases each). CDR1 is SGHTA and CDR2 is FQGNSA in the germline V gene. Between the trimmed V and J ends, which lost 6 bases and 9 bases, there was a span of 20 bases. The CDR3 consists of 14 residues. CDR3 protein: CASRLRDGEVSQYF. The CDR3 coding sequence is TGTGCCAGCAGACTCCGGGACGGTGAGGTGTCCCAGTACTTC.